One and the same sample provided the 21 T cell receptor beta chains below, sequenced in a study of CD8 T cells in ankylosing spondylitis. In TCRdb, the 5' RACE reads were re-called with MiXCR into one record per CDR3 protein. This table has hundreds of thousands of distinct CDR3 sequences, roughly a third appearing once. The sample was blood, either unsorted or a sorted T cell fraction (not recorded which). These receptors originate from a male donor with ankylosing spondylitis or in good health (not recorded which).

The chain has TRBV9 and TRBJ2-5, with D unresolved. V lost 2 bases and J 0 bases, leaving 8 bases between the germline ends. The CDR3 sequence is 14 residues long. In germline, CDR1 is SGDLS, CDR2 YYNGEE. The CDR3 nucleotides read TGTGCCAGCAGCGTGGGCGCCAACCAAGAGACCCAGTACTTC. Its translation is CASSVGANQETQYF.

V is TRBV9 and J is TRBJ2-3; the D gene is possibly TRBD1 (6 bases). This CDR3 is 16 amino acids long. Germline V lookup: CDR1 SGDLS, CDR2 YYNGEE. The V and J ends lost 4 bases and 4 bases respectively, with 19 bases between them. The CDR3 bases are TGTGCCAGCAGCTTCGGACGTGATTCAGGGGCAGATACGCAGTATTTT. Its translation is CASSFGRDSGADTQYF.

The gene calls are TRBV20-1 and TRBJ2-7, with 7 bases identical to TRBD1. This CDR3 region has 12 residues. Per the germline V gene, CDR1 is DFQATT and CDR2 is SNEGSKA (reference sequence). V shed 6 bases and J 5 bases; nucleotides not matched to a gene: 7. Written as DNA, the CDR3 is TGCAGTGCCCCAACAGGGGTAGACGAGCAGTACTTC. This gives the protein CSAPTGVDEQYF.

This chain joins TRBV12-3 or TRBV12-4 and TRBJ2-3; the D gene could be TRBD1 or TRBD2 (5 bases each). This CDR3 region has 12 residues. Trimming cost V 4 bases and J 3 bases, with 5 bases left between them. The CDR3 protein is CASSWGTDTQYF. CDR3 nucleotides: TGTGCCAGCAGTTGGGGGACAGATACGCAGTATTTT.

The chain links TRBV5-1 to TRBJ2-7; D not resolved. Germline V CDR1 and CDR2: SGHRS, YFSETQ. The germline V and J ends were trimmed by 0 bases and 13 bases, with 17 bases remaining between them. This CDR3 region has 13 residues. The CDR3 is CASSLAGREVIYF. The CDR3 coding sequence is TGCGCCAGCAGCTTGGCCGGTAGAGAGGTTATATACTTC.

CDR3 coding DNA: TGTGCCAGCAGTTTAATCTTCCGGGACAGGGGCACTGAAGCTTTCTTT. Its translation is CASSLIFRDRGTEAFF. The chain employs TRBV27 and TRBJ1-1; 10 bases align to TRBD1. Germline CDR1 and CDR2: MNHEY and SMNVEV (reference sequence). This CDR3 region has 16 residues. Trimming removed 2 bases from V and 4 bases from J; junction bases left unmatched: 7.

A few counts support this clonotype. The chain is built from TRBV7-8 and TRBJ2-2; 8 bases fit TRBD2. This CDR3 has 16 amino acids. With 5 bases clipped from V and 5 bases from J, the junction kept 10 bases outside the gene matches. Germline CDR1 is SGHVS and CDR2 is FQNEAQ. For the CDR3, the DNA is TGTGCCAGCAGCCCGGGAGGGGCAGGTTGGACCGGGGAGCTGTTTTTT. This sequence encodes CASSPGGAGWTGELFF.

The chain uses TRBV20-1 and TRBJ2-3; D is ambiguous. Trimming took 3 bases from V and 0 from J, leaving 10 bases between them. Germline-derived CDR1 and CDR2 are DFQATT and SNEGSKA (reference sequence). The CDR3 loop spans 14 amino acids. CDR3 loop: CSARRTDSTDTQYF. The CDR3 DNA sequence: TGCAGTGCTAGGAGGACGGATAGCACAGATACGCAGTATTTT.

This clonotype was seen a handful of times. The chain couples TRBV20-1 to TRBJ2-1, with 7 bases identical to TRBD1. Per the germline V gene, CDR1 is DFQATT and CDR2 is SNEGSKA (reference sequence). V trimming: 1 base; J trimming: 5 bases; junction bases outside the gene matches: 5. This CDR3 is built from 14 residues. As DNA, the CDR3 is TGCAGTGCTAGAGGGCGACAGGGTCACAATGAGCAGTTCTTC. This encodes CSARGRQGHNEQFF.

The rearrangement links TRBV27 to TRBJ2-7, with 7 positions matching TRBD1. J lost 7 bases, V lost 5 bases, and 8 bases had no gene match. Germline CDR1 is MNHEY and CDR2 is SMNVEV (reference sequence). The CDR3 totals 13 residues. CDR3 DNA sequence: TGTGCCAGCAGTAAAGACAGGGTGGGGGAGCAGTACTTC. Amino acid sequence: CASSKDRVGEQYF.

This clonotype was counted only a few times. The V and J genes are TRBV20-1 and TRBJ2-5; a weak D match, TRBD2 (7 bases). Germline loops: CDR1 DFQATT, CDR2 SNEGSKA (reference sequence). This CDR3 region has 16 residues. Trimming took 5 bases from V and 5 from J, leaving 24 bases between them. CDR3 sequence (DNA): TGCAGTGCTCCCCCGGGGGAGGGGGAGACGTTGGAGACCCAGTACTTC. It is translated as CSAPPGEGETLETQYF.

This chain links TRBV20-1 with TRBJ1-2; TRBD1 matches at 9 bases. There are 13 residues in the CDR3. Germline V lookup: CDR1 DFQATT, CDR2 SNEGSKA (reference sequence). V gave up 5 bases and J gave up 3 bases; unmatched junction bases: 4. This chain's CDR3 is CSAGQGYYYGYTF. The CDR3 nucleotides read TGCAGTGCTGGACAGGGGTACTACTATGGCTACACCTTC.

This clonotype was seen a handful of times. This chain links TRBV6-5 with TRBJ2-5, with D hard to call. The germline CDR1 and CDR2 sequences are MNHEY and SVGAGI. The CDR3 extends over 15 amino acids. V shed 0 bases and J shed 0 bases, with 8 bases lying between them. The CDR3 loop reads CASSYSPAYQETQYF. DNA for the CDR3: TGTGCCAGCAGTTACTCGCCCGCGTACCAAGAGACCCAGTACTTC.

The chain has TRBV12-3 or TRBV12-4 and TRBJ2-1, with D perhaps matching TRBD1 or TRBD2 (5 bases each). The V end was cut by 4 bases, the J end by 5 bases, with 9 bases between. The CDR3 is made up of 13 amino acids. The CDR3: CASSSGTNNEQFF. The CDR3 DNA reads TGTGCCAGCAGTTCCGGGACGAACAATGAGCAGTTCTTC.

The genes are TRBV9 and TRBJ2-3; D assignment may be TRBD1 or TRBD2 (5 bases each). CDR3 length equals 15 residues. Germline-derived CDR1 and CDR2 are SGDLS and YYNGEE. The germline V and J ends were trimmed by 7 bases and 3 bases, with 18 bases remaining between them. The CDR3 DNA follows: TGTGCCAGCGGCCCGTTTGACGGGGCTACAGATACGCAGTATTTT. Its translation: CASGPFDGATDTQYF. The entire variable domain, with the rest obtained from reference TRBV9 and TRBJ2-3, is as follows: DSGVTQTPKHLITATGQRVTLRCSPRSGDLSVYWYQQSLDQGLQFLIQYYNGEERAKGNILERFSAQQFPDLHSELNLSSLELGDSALYFCASGPFDGATDTQYFGPGTRLTVL.

Only a few counts were recorded for this clonotype. Written as DNA, the CDR3 is TGTGCCAGCAGCTTAGAGGCTAGCTATTCAGAGACCCAGTACTTC. Translating it yields CASSLEASYSETQYF. This chain uses TRBV7-6 with TRBJ2-5, with D tentatively TRBD2 (5 bases). The ends were cut back, 1 base at V and 4 bases at J, with 13 bases in the middle. The CDR3 is made up of 15 amino acids. The germline V gene encodes CDR1 SGHVS and CDR2 FNYEAQ.

This clonotype showed up just a few times. The rearrangement uses TRBV20-1 and TRBJ1-1; D call uncertain. Germline CDR1 is DFQATT and CDR2 is SNEGSKA (reference sequence). The CDR3 loop spans 12 amino acids. V shed 2 bases and J shed 8 bases, with 12 bases lying between them. Here the CDR3 DNA reads TGCAGTGCTAGATCTATGGGCAGAGAAGCTTTCTTT. This sequence encodes CSARSMGREAFF.

This clonotype appeared a few times. The chain carries TRBV20-1 and TRBJ2-3; no clear D. The CDR3 length is 11 residues. V gave up 6 bases and J gave up 4 bases, with 8 bases separating them. Looked up from germline, CDR1 is DFQATT and CDR2 is SNEGSKA (reference sequence). The CDR3 is CSASASDTQYF. CDR3 in DNA: TGCAGTGCCTCGGCGTCAGATACGCAGTATTTT.

This CDR3 reads CASSLPGGFEQYF. DNA for the CDR3: TGTGCCAGCAGTCTTCCGGGGGGGTTCGAGCAGTACTTC. J is TRBJ2-7 and V is TRBV28, with TRBD2 matching over 8 bases. CDR1 MDHEN and CDR2 SYDVKM come from the germline V gene. V shed 5 bases and J 6 bases; nucleotides not matched to a gene: 6. This CDR3 has 13 residues.

This clonotype was detected a few times. This CDR3 reads CSPWRGILHGYTF. CDR3 bases: TGCAGTCCTTGGAGGGGGATTTTACATGGCTACACCTTC. This chain joins TRBV20-1 and TRBJ1-2; perhaps TRBD1 as D (6 bases). Germline-derived CDR1 and CDR2 are DFQATT and SNEGSKA (reference sequence). The CDR3 loop spans 13 amino acids. The V gene lost 8 bases and the J gene lost 6 bases, with 19 bases spanning the gap.

This clonotype was detected a few times. The chain recombines TRBV12-3 or TRBV12-4 with TRBJ2-5, with 11 bases fitting TRBD2. This CDR3 is 17 amino acids long. Trimming cost V 0 bases and J 4 bases; bases outside gene matches: 7. The CDR3 DNA follows: TGTGCCAGCAGTTTAGCCTTGGCTAGCGGGGGGAGAGAGACCCAGTACTTC. Protein sequence: CASSLALASGGRETQYF.